What follows are 10 T cell receptor beta chains derived from one specimen sequenced in a study of cytomegalovirus exposure and HLA in healthy donors. The PCR employed 60 Vbeta primers together with 13 Jbeta primers. Assay: immunoSEQ multiplex PCR; the TCRdb copy retains only in-frame clones and omits some. The sample lists some 100,000 clones; approximately 81% were seen once. The sequenced material came from PBMCs. The receptors stem from a female donor in good health and CMV-seropositive.

The chain couples TRBV2 to TRBJ2-3; possible D gene TRBD1, 6 bases. The CDR3 is 17 residues long. The V gene lost 6 bases and the J gene lost 2 bases, with 21 bases spanning the gap. Germline V CDR1 and CDR2: SNHLY, FYNNEI. This CDR3 reads CASRPGMGATITDTQYF. In DNA form, the CDR3 reads TGTGCCAGCAGGCCGGGGATGGGGGCCACCATCACAGATACGCAGTATTTT.

J is TRBJ2-5 and V is TRBV7-2, with a weak D call TRBD1 (5 bases). The CDR3 consists of 16 residues. The V and J ends lost 1 base and 4 bases respectively, with 16 bases between them. CDR1 and CDR2 (germline): SGHTA, FQGNSA. CDR3 sequence (DNA): TGTGCCAGCAGCTTAGTCCCAGGGCGCGGTGGAGAGACCCAGTACTTC. It codes for CASSLVPGRGGETQYF. Full variable domain (remainder filled in from reference TRBV7-2 and TRBJ2-5): GAGVSQSPSNKVTEKGKDVELRCDPISGHTALYWYRQSLGQGLEFLIYFQGNSAPDKSGLPSDRFSAERTGGSVSTLTIQRTQQEDSAVYLCASSLVPGRGGETQYFGPGTRLLVL.

The genes are TRBV6-1 and TRBJ1-1; no reliable D call. CDR3 length: 12 residues. The V end was cut by 10 bases, the J end by 8 bases, with 17 bases between. CDR1 and CDR2 from the germline V gene are MNHNS and SASEGT. The CDR3 DNA follows: TGTGCCACCAACCCTACGCCCAGGGAAGCTTTCTTT. It codes for CATNPTPREAFF.

The chain employs TRBV6-1 and TRBJ2-3; D is possibly TRBD2 (5 bases). V was shortened by 1 base and J by 1 base, with 12 bases between the two germline ends. Germline V CDR1 and CDR2: MNHNS, SASEGT. The CDR3 spans 16 residues. The CDR3 sequence is CASSEETMGGTDTQYF. As DNA, the CDR3 is TGTGCCAGCAGTGAAGAGACAATGGGAGGCACAGATACGCAGTATTTT.

The V call is TRBV2, the J call TRBJ2-3, with 11 bases fitting TRBD2. With V trimmed by 5 bases and J by 7 bases, 8 bases remained unmatched. This CDR3 has 15 residues. The germline CDR1 and CDR2 sequences are SNHLY and FYNNEI. This chain's CDR3 is CASSLLAGEANTQYF. DNA of the CDR3: TGTGCCAGCAGTTTACTAGCGGGGGAGGCAAATACGCAGTATTTT.

J is TRBJ2-1 and V is TRBV6-5, with 7 positions matching TRBD2. V was pared by 6 bases and J by 4 bases, with 9 bases of the junction left unmatched. This CDR3 has 15 amino acids. The germline CDR1 and CDR2 sequences are MNHEY and SVGAGI. As DNA, the CDR3 is TGTGCCAGCAGATCTGCGGGAGTTGCGTACAATGAGCAGTTCTTC. Protein: CASRSAGVAYNEQFF.

J is TRBJ2-7 and V is TRBV19; 8 nucleotides align to TRBD2. Per germline, CDR1 LNHDA and CDR2 SQIVND (reference sequence). The CDR3 extends over 15 amino acids. J lost 5 bases, V lost 1 base, and 7 bases had no gene match. This CDR3 is CASSIAGGMGNEQYF. CDR3 nucleotide sequence: TGTGCCAGTAGTATAGCGGGAGGGATGGGCAACGAGCAGTACTTC.

This clone appeared a few times. The rearrangement uses TRBV18 and TRBJ2-5, with D possibly TRBD1 on 6 matching bases. Germline CDR1 reads KGHSH; CDR2 reads LQKENI. CDR3 length equals 14 residues. Trimming shortened V by 0 bases and J by 2 bases, and 7 bases separated the two germline ends. The CDR3 is CASSPPTGQETQYF. CDR3 sequence (DNA): TGTGCCAGCTCACCACCGACAGGTCAAGAGACCCAGTACTTC.

The rearrangement links TRBV29-1 to TRBJ2-3, with 7 bases fitting TRBD2. CDR1 and CDR2 (germline): SQVTM, ANQGSEA. Trimming cost V 5 bases and J 3 bases; bases outside gene matches: 8. The CDR3 has 14 amino acids. The CDR3 sequence is CSVNPWEGTDTQYF. DNA for the CDR3: TGCAGCGTTAACCCATGGGAGGGTACAGATACGCAGTATTTT.

The rearrangement joins TRBV7-9 to TRBJ2-2; TRBD1 might be the D (5 bases). Germline values: CDR1 SEHNR, CDR2 FQNEAQ (reference sequence). V was clipped by 5 bases and J by 6 bases, with 16 bases between them. This CDR3 contains 15 residues. DNA for the CDR3: TGTGCCAGCAGCCCCCAGGGCGGTCCGGCCGGGGAGCTGTTTTTT. Translation: CASSPQGGPAGELFF.